Shown below are 27 T cell receptor beta chains from a single sample sequenced in a study of T cells in Graves' hyperthyroidism and ophthalmopathy. Amplified TCR beta CDR3 regions derived from RNA transcripts. First-round RT-PCR of the TCR CDR3 relied on the HTBI primer set. TCRdb ran MiXCR on the multiplex PCR reads and lists one entry per CDR3 protein. This table has some 500,000 distinct CDR3 sequences, roughly 15% appearing once. The sample was blood. These receptors were taken from a woman under 40 with Graves' ophthalmopathy.

This rearrangement joins TRBV28 to TRBJ2-7; no definite D call. The CDR3 consists of 11 residues. Trimming took off 8 bases at V and 2 bases at J, with 7 bases between the two ends. CDR1 is MDHEN and CDR2 is SYDVKM in the germline V gene. CDR3 protein: CASHGPYEQYF. The CDR3 DNA is TGTGCCAGCCACGGACCCTACGAGCAGTACTTC. Drawing the rest from reference TRBV28 and TRBJ2-7, the complete variable domain is DVKVTQSSRYLVKRTGEKVFLECVQDMDHENMFWYRQDPGLGLRLIYFSYDVKMKEKGDIPEGYSVSREKKERFSLILESASTNQTSMYLCASHGPYEQYFGPGTRLTVT.

The chain uses TRBV4-1 and TRBJ2-4; D is possibly TRBD1 (5 bases). Trimming pared 10 bases from V and 6 bases from J, leaving 19 bases between. The CDR3 loop spans 14 amino acids. In germline, CDR1 is MGHRA, CDR2 YSYEKL. CDR3 sequence: CATTDTGLSNIQYF. Written as DNA, the CDR3 is TGCGCCACCACGGACACGGGCCTTTCAAACATTCAGTACTTC.

This clonotype was counted at least ten times. The chain couples TRBV7-8 to TRBJ2-7; D unresolved. The CDR3 length is 14 residues. Germline V CDR1 and CDR2: SGHVS, FQNEAQ. Trimming took 5 bases from V and 6 from J, leaving 17 bases between them. The DNA for the CDR3 is TGTGCCAGCAGCCTCAGCGAAGGTCACATCGAGCAGTACTTC. This codes for CASSLSEGHIEQYF.

At least ten counts were recorded for this clonotype. This chain links TRBV12-3 or TRBV12-4 with TRBJ1-1; the D is unclear. The germline V and J ends were trimmed by 2 bases and 4 bases, with 8 bases remaining between them. CDR3 length: 13 residues. The CDR3, as DNA: TGTGCCAGCAGTTTATCAGGAAGCACTGAAGCTTTCTTT. Its protein product is CASSLSGSTEAFF.

This clonotype has ten or more counts. V gene TRBV30 combines with J gene TRBJ2-7, with D possibly TRBD2 on 6 matching bases. Germline values: CDR1 GTSNPN, CDR2 SVGIG (reference sequence). The length of the CDR3 is 13 residues. The ends were cut back, 1 base at V and 4 bases at J, with 11 bases in the middle. The CDR3 loop is CAWSAGGFYEQYF. The CDR3 DNA reads as TGTGCCTGGAGTGCCGGGGGTTTTTACGAGCAGTACTTC.

In this sample, this clonotype turned up a few times. The V and J genes are TRBV19 and TRBJ1-1; TRBD1 matches 9 bases. This CDR3 is built from 15 residues. Germline assignment: CDR1 LNHDA and CDR2 SQIVND (reference sequence). V trimming: 7 bases; J trimming: 0 bases; junction bases outside the gene matches: 6. The CDR3 sequence is CASIDRGGVNTEAFF. The DNA for the CDR3 is TGTGCCAGTATCGACAGGGGGGGGGTGAACACTGAAGCTTTCTTT.

Notes on this clonotype: This may come from a read error, since a much larger clone is one base off. This chain joins TRBV7-2 and TRBJ2-3; a weak D match, TRBD2 (6 bases). The CDR3 length is 15 residues. Germline assignment: CDR1 SGHTA and CDR2 FQGNSA. V shed 5 bases and J shed 2 bases, with 14 bases lying between them. CDR3: CASSAGTPITDTQYF. The DNA of the CDR3 is TGTGCCAGCAGCGCTGGGACTCCTATCACAGATACGCAGTATTTT.

This clonotype was observed at least ten times. The chain couples TRBV6-1 to TRBJ1-2; 7 bases fit TRBD1. After removal of 5 bases from V and 4 bases from J, the junction contained 4 bases not matched to a gene. Germline CDR1 and CDR2: MNHNS and SASEGT. The CDR3 totals 13 residues. The CDR3 DNA follows: TGTGCCAGCAGTCAGGGGGACACCTATGGCTACACCTTC. Encoded protein: CASSQGDTYGYTF.

On this clonotype: This clone may be a read error of a much larger clone one base away. V and J are TRBV11-3 and TRBJ2-1, with 7 bases that match TRBD1. Losses at the gene ends were 6 bases for V and 8 bases for J; bases not matched to a gene: 7. CDR3 length: 13 amino acids. Germline CDR1 is SGHNT and CDR2 is YENEEA. This CDR3 is CASSFEGAHEQFF. The CDR3 DNA is TGTGCCAGCAGTTTTGAGGGGGCCCATGAGCAGTTCTTC.

This rearrangement joins TRBV27 to TRBJ1-2; D is ambiguous. Germline V gene data show CDR1 as MNHEY and CDR2 as SMNVEV (reference sequence). V was cut by 5 bases and J by 6 bases, with 16 bases left in between. This CDR3 contains 14 residues. The CDR3 nucleotides read TGTGCCAGCAGTCTAAACCGGGCAGTTCATGGCTACACCTTC. Translation: CASSLNRAVHGYTF.

V and J are TRBV5-1 and TRBJ2-7, with a possible D match to TRBD2 (5 bases). V lost 4 bases and J 2 bases, leaving 22 bases between the germline ends. Germline lookup yields CDR1 SGHRS and CDR2 YFSETQ. The CDR3 totals 17 residues. CDR3 region: CASSQEVSGSWPYEQYF. DNA for the CDR3: TGCGCCAGCAGCCAAGAAGTGTCGGGATCCTGGCCCTACGAGCAGTACTTC.

This clonotype was seen ten or more times. The rearrangement links TRBV20-1 to TRBJ2-7; 13 bases align to TRBD2. The CDR3 runs 18 residues. V lost 6 bases to trimming and J lost 0 bases; unmatched junction nucleotides: 14. CDR1 and CDR2 from the germline V gene are DFQATT and SNEGSKA (reference sequence). Written as DNA, the CDR3 is TGCAGTGCCGACGCCGGGACTAGCGGGACAAAGAGCTCCTACGAGCAGTACTTC. Encoded protein: CSADAGTSGTKSSYEQYF.

This clonotype appeared many times. The chain uses TRBV9 and TRBJ2-3; the match to TRBD2 covers 10 bases. The CDR3 is 15 residues long. The V segment lost 0 bases and the J segment 6 bases; nucleotides outside the gene matches: 4. Germline CDR1 is SGDLS and CDR2 is YYNGEE. The CDR3 is CASSVGTSGTDTQYF. CDR3 coding DNA: TGTGCCAGCAGCGTAGGAACTAGCGGGACGGATACGCAGTATTTT.

This clonotype showed up many times. The chain employs TRBV12-3 or TRBV12-4 and TRBJ2-1; D is uncertain. Trimming removed 5 bases from V and 0 bases from J, with 11 bases in between. This CDR3 region has 15 residues. The DNA for the CDR3 is TGTGCCAGCAGTCCCGGAGCCTCCTCCTACAATGAGCAGTTCTTC. This gives the protein CASSPGASSYNEQFF.

The chain recombines TRBV5-1 with TRBJ2-5, with D possibly TRBD2 on 6 matching bases. Germline CDR1 is SGHRS and CDR2 is YFSETQ. The CDR3 extends over 13 amino acids. With 3 bases removed from V and 5 bases from J, the gap between germline ends came to 11 bases. This chain's CDR3 is CASSWGDGETQYF. The CDR3 bases are TGCGCCAGCAGCTGGGGGGACGGCGAGACCCAGTACTTC.

This chain connects TRBV19 to TRBJ1-2; 8 bases map to TRBD1. The V gene end was trimmed by 7 bases and the J gene end by 2 bases; junction bases not matched to a gene: 9. Looked up from germline, CDR1 is LNHDA and CDR2 is SQIVND (reference sequence). The CDR3 covers 15 residues. CDR3 residues: CASTSTGAANYGYTF. The CDR3 coding sequence is TGTGCCAGTACCTCGACAGGGGCGGCAAACTATGGCTACACCTTC.

This clonotype was counted at least ten times. The rearrangement joins TRBV3-1 to TRBJ2-3; a weak D match, TRBD2 (6 bases). Trimming stripped 5 bases from V and 2 bases from J, with 8 bases between. This CDR3 is built from 13 residues. Germline CDR1 reads LGHDT; CDR2 reads YNNKEL (reference sequence). This CDR3 reads CASSRRDTDTQYF. DNA of the CDR3: TGTGCCAGCAGCAGGAGGGACACAGATACGCAGTATTTT.

This clonotype was counted at least ten times. This sequence joins TRBV2 and TRBJ1-2; D unclear. This CDR3 has 15 amino acids. Trimming removed 1 base at V and 5 bases at J, with 14 bases between. Looked up from germline, CDR1 is SNHLY and CDR2 is FYNNEI. The CDR3 DNA reads as TGTGCCAGCAGTGAAGGAGAGGGAACGCCTTATGGCTACACCTTC. Protein: CASSEGEGTPYGYTF.

This clonotype was recorded at least ten times. This chain links TRBV28 with TRBJ2-1, with a tentative D call TRBD1 (6 bases). Germline loops: CDR1 MDHEN, CDR2 SYDVKM. Trimming left V 6 bases short and J 2 bases short, with 11 bases between. The CDR3 has 14 residues. DNA for the CDR3: TGTGCCAGCAGGGGGGACATAACCTACAATGAGCAGTTCTTC. Its translation is CASRGDITYNEQFF.

This clonotype was detected many times. The chain uses TRBV28 and TRBJ2-3, with 10 bases aligning to TRBD2. The germline CDR1 and CDR2 sequences are MDHEN and SYDVKM. The CDR3 spans 15 residues. Germline trimming cut 4 bases from V and 4 bases from J; bases unmatched to any gene: 5. This CDR3 is CASSSGTSVADTQYF. The CDR3 nucleotides are TGTGCCAGCAGTTCCGGGACTAGCGTTGCAGATACGCAGTATTTT.

CDR3 sequence: CASSLALGEAFF. DNA for the CDR3: TGTGCCAGCAGCTTAGCGCTGGGAGAAGCTTTCTTT. The chain recombines TRBV7-2 with TRBJ1-1; D ambiguous. From germline, CDR1 is SGHTA and CDR2 FQGNSA. CDR3 length equals 12 residues. The V end was cut by 0 bases, the J end by 8 bases, with 7 bases between.

This clonotype was detected only a few times. Given a much more abundant clone one base away, this may be a read error. The chain carries TRBV7-2 and TRBJ2-3; D uncertain. The CDR3 is 13 residues long. Germline V CDR1 and CDR2: SGHTA, FQGNSA. The DNA of the CDR3 is TGTGCCACCAGCGATCACAACACAGATACGCAGTATTTT. Protein sequence: CATSDHNTDTQYF.

This clonotype was seen at least ten times. The rearrangement uses TRBV11-1 and TRBJ2-1; 8 nucleotides align to TRBD2. Per germline, CDR1 SGHAT and CDR2 FQDESV (reference sequence). The ends lost 5 bases at V and 1 base at J; junction bases unmatched: 7. The length of the CDR3 is 16 residues. The CDR3 is CASSPWTSMSYNEQFF. In DNA, the CDR3 is TGTGCCAGCAGCCCGTGGACTAGCATGTCCTACAATGAGCAGTTCTTC.

This clonotype was picked up many times. The V gene is TRBV18, the J gene TRBJ1-1; D perhaps matches TRBD1 (5 bases). V lost 6 bases and J 11 bases, leaving 22 bases between the germline ends. Per the germline V gene, CDR1 is KGHSH and CDR2 is LQKENI. The CDR3 loop spans 14 amino acids. The CDR3 region has the DNA TGTGCCAGCTCCTCACGTGGGACGCCTTACGGGGCTTTCTTT. It encodes CASSSRGTPYGAFF.

Many counts were recorded for this clonotype. The V call is TRBV27, the J call TRBJ2-7; TRBD1 matches at 7 bases. The V and J ends lost 5 bases and 3 bases, in that order; junction bases with no gene match: 4. This CDR3 comprises 13 residues. CDR1 and CDR2 from the germline V gene are MNHEY and SMNVEV (reference sequence). In nucleotides, the CDR3 is TGTGCCAGCAGTGAACGGACAGGCTACGAGCAGTACTTC. Protein sequence: CASSERTGYEQYF.

The chain employs TRBV12-3 or TRBV12-4 and TRBJ2-2; D may be TRBD2 (6 bases). The V end lost 4 bases, the J end lost 2 bases, and 20 bases lay between the germline ends. The CDR3 loop spans 18 amino acids. CDR3 sequence (DNA): TGTGCCAGCAGTTCAACCCCGGCGGGGATTCGAAACACCGGGGAGCTGTTTTTT. This translates into CASSSTPAGIRNTGELFF.

The J gene is TRBJ1-5, the V gene TRBV6-4, with TRBD1 matching over 7 bases. The germline V gene has CDR1 MRHNA and CDR2 SNTAGT. This CDR3 spans 15 amino acids. V lost 6 bases to trimming and J lost 3 bases; unmatched junction nucleotides: 8. The CDR3 DNA reads as TGTGCCAGCAGAGGGGGGACAGAGTTCAATCAGCCCCAGCATTTT. It translates to CASRGGTEFNQPQHF.